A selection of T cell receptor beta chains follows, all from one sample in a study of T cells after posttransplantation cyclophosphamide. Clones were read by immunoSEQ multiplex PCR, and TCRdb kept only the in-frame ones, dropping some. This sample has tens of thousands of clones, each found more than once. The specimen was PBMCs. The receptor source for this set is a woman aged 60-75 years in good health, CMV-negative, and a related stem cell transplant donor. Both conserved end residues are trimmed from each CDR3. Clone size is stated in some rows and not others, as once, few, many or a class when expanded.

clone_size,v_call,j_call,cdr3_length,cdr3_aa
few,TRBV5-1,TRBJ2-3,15,ASSRSPFSGSTDTQY
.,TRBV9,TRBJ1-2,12,ASSAGGFYDGYT
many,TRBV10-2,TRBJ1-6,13,ASSDGQAYNSPLH
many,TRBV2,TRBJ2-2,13,ASRAGTGIAGELF
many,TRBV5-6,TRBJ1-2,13,ASSFTGSPGYGYT
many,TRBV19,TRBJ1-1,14,ASRPRPGTGNTEAF
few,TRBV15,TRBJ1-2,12,ATSSGDRGYGYT
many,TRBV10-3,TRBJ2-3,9,ASRLADTQY
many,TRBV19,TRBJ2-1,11,ASSRLGAGEQF
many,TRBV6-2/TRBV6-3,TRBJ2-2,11,ASNYFSSGELF
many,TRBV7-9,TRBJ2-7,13,ASSPPWGQGYEQY
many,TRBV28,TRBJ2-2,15,ASSSYGRGLDTGELF
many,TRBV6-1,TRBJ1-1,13,ASSEGGGTFAEAF
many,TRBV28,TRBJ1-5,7,AVSWPQH
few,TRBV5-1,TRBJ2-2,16,ASSLPLKRESGTGELF
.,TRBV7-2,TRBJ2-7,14,ASSLGTGEVSYEQY
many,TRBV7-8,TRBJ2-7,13,ASRPDRAASYEQY
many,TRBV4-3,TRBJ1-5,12,ASSRGQGGQPQH
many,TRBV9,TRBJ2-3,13,ASSVNRAGADTQY
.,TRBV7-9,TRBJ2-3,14,ASSSLWAVKTDTQY
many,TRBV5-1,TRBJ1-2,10,ASSLAGDGYT
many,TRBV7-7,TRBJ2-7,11,ASSSMVGSEQY
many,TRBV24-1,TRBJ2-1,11,ATSDTGVHFQF
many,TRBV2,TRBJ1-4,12,ASSEIQGHEKLF
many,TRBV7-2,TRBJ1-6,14,ASRGQGWAYNSPLH
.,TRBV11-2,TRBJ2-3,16,ASSARLAGGTSTDTQY
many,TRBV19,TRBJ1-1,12,ASSIRQGNTEAF
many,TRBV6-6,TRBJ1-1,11,ASSYQGASEAF
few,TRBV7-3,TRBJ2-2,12,ASSPEGNTGELF
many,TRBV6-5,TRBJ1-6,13,ASSRDSRSAAPLH
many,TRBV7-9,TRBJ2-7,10,ATSGSSYEQY
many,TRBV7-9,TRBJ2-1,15,ASSLKRASGFYNEQF
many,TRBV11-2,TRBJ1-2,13,ASSPGTGGGYGYT
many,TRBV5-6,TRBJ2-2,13,ASSFGQGASGELF
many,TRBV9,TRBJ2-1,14,ASSFNSGGRYNEQF
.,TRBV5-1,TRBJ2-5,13,ASTDVQGAQETQY
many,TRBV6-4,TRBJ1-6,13,ASSAGQGADSPLH
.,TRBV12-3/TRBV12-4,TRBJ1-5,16,ASSFGQVWYSGNQPQH
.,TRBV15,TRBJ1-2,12,ATSNSRDRVGYT